The clone carrying this T cell receptor beta chain has at least ten counts. The antigen is undetermined. The data belong to a study of regulatory T cells in long-lasting Graves disease. Libraries of TCR beta came from iRepertoire HTBI primers plus Arm-PCR of CDR3 regions. Each CDR3 protein is one row after TCRdb ran MiXCR on the multiplex PCR reads. The profile covers 650,000 to 700,000 distinct CDR3 sequences, with around 32% appearing a single time and about two fifths taken by the ten largest. Time point described: persistent/refractory GD, antithyroid drugs over 5 years with positive TRAb. PBMC RNA served as the TCR library source. The CDR3 covers 13 residues. Deletions cut 6 bases from V and 0 bases from J, with 9 bases between. Germline CDR1 and CDR2: SNHLY and FYNNEI. General observations from the study: Lower TCR diversity characterized persistent Graves' patients relative to newly diagnosed patients. Repertoires from persistent disease leaned toward TRBV28, TRBJ1-2 and TRBJ2-5. A limited number of samples was an acknowledged limitation. Those with persistent disease had in common more public clonotypes (about 2,500) than new patients (approximately 890).

Source: peripheral blood mononuclear cells (PBMCs), taken when the disease was refractory, from a patient treated with antithyroid drugs. The chain recombines TRBV2 with TRBJ2-7; D may be TRBD1 or TRBD2 (5 bases each). This TCR came from a female donor with Graves disease. CDR3 bases: TGTGCCAGCAGGGGGACCGACTCCTACGAGCAGTACTTC. This sequence encodes CASRGTDSYEQYF.